This paragraph covers one TCR beta chain sequence. Measured with immunoSEQ multiplex PCR; TCRdb has only the in-frame clones, and not every one. This sample has over 70,000 clones; around 88% occur once, and the top ten carry roughly a sixth. The record originates from a study of blood T cell repertoires in COVID-19. The sample was peripheral blood. The receptor comes from a human donor in a cohort sampled during active COVID-19.

For the CDR3, the DNA is TGTGCCAGTAGTATGGGCGCGGGCGGTGAGCAGTTCTTC. Protein: CASSMGAGGEQFF. The J gene is TRBJ2-1, the V gene TRBV19; the D gene is possibly TRBD2 (5 bases). This CDR3 contains 13 residues. The V and J ends lost 3 bases and 9 bases respectively, with 12 bases between them. Germline values: CDR1 LNHDA, CDR2 SQIVND (reference sequence).